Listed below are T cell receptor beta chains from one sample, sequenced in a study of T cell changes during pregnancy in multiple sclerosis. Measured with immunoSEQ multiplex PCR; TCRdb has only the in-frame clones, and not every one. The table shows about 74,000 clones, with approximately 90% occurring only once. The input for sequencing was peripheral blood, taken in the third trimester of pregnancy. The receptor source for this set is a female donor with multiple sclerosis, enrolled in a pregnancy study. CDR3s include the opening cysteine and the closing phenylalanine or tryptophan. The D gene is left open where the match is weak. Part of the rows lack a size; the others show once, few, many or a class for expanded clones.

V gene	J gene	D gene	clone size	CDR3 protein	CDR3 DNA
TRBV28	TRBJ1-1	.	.	CASSLSPGMSTEAFF	TGTGCCAGCAGTTTATCCCCAGGGATGAGCACTGAAGCTTTCTTT
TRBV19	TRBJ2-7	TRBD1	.	CASSVLGTGSPEQYF	TGTGCCAGTAGTGTCCTCGGGACAGGGAGTCCCGAGCAGTACTTC
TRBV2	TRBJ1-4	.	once	CASSTLNEKLFF	TGTGCCAGCAGTACTCTAAACGAAAAACTGTTTTTT
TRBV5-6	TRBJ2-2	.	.	CASSPGGRDGELFF	TGTGCCAGCAGCCCCGGCGGCCGTGACGGGGAGCTGTTTTTT
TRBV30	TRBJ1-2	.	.	CAWSVYGGGYTF	TGTGCCTGGAGTGTGTACGGTGGTGGCTACACCTTC
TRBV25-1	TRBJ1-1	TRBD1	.	CASSDQGGTDEAFF	TGTGCCAGCAGTGATCAGGGTGGGACAGATGAAGCTTTCTTT
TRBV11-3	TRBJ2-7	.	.	CASSINRYEQYF	TGTGCCAGCAGCATAAATCGCTACGAGCAGTACTTC
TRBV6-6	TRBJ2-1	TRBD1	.	CASSYSTGVAFF	TGTGCCAGCAGTTACTCGACAGGGGTGGCGTTCTTC
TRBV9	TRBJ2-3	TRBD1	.	CASSLRGDRNTDTQYF	TGTGCCAGCAGCCTCCGAGGGGACAGAAACACAGATACGCAGTATTTT
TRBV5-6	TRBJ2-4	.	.	CASSLYRYLAKNIQYF	TGTGCCAGCAGCTTGTATCGGTACTTAGCCAAAAACATTCAGTACTTC
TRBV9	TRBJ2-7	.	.	CASSVGSSYEQYF	TGTGCCAGCAGCGTGGGCAGCTCCTACGAGCAGTACTTC
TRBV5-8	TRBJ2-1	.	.	CASSDSHLTYNEQFF	TGTGCCAGCAGCGACAGCCACTTGACCTACAATGAGCAGTTCTTC
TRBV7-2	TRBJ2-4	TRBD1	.	CASSYRGQNIQYF	TGTGCCAGCAGCTACAGGGGACAGAACATTCAGTACTTC
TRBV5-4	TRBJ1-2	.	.	CASSNGRERYGYTF	TGTGCCAGCAGCAATGGACGGGAGCGCTATGGCTACACCTTC
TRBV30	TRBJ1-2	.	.	CAWSVKGEANYGYTF	TGTGCCTGGAGTGTAAAGGGAGAAGCTAACTATGGCTACACCTTC
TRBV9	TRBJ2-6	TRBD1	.	CASSPDRGRLRGANVLTF	TGTGCCAGCAGCCCCGACAGGGGGAGACTCCGTGGGGCCAACGTCCTGACTTTC
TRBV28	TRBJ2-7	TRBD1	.	CASSPTGGERVSYEQYF	TGTGCCAGCAGTCCGACAGGGGGCGAGAGAGTTTCCTACGAGCAGTACTTC
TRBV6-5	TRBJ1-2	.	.	CASTRDGENTF	TGTGCCAGCACCCGAGACGGAGAGAACACCTTC
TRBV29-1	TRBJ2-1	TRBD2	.	CSVELRKRGGYNEQFF	TGCAGCGTTGAACTCAGAAAGCGGGGGGGTTACAATGAGCAGTTCTTC
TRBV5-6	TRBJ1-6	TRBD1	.	CASSFRQGNYNSPLHF	TGTGCCAGCAGCTTCCGACAGGGGAATTATAATTCACCCCTCCACTTT
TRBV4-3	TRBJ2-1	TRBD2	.	CASSPGRAGGPYNEQFF	TGCGCCAGCAGCCCAGGGAGAGCGGGGGGGCCCTACAATGAGCAGTTCTTC
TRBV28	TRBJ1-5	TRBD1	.	CASSPFRGTGSNQPQHF	TGTGCCAGCAGTCCGTTCCGAGGGACAGGGAGCAATCAGCCCCAGCATTTT
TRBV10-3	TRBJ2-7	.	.	CAISTDRLYEQYF	TGTGCCATCAGTACAGACAGACTCTACGAGCAGTACTTC
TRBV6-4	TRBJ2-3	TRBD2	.	CASSAIAGASDTQYF	TGTGCCAGCAGTGCCATAGCGGGCGCATCAGATACGCAGTATTTT
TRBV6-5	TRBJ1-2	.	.	CASTRHLQGLYGYTF	TGTGCCAGCACTCGACACCTACAGGGATTATATGGCTACACCTTC
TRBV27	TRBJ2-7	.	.	CASSSVGGGYEQYF	TGTGCCAGCAGTTCGGTCGGGGGTGGCTACGAGCAGTACTTC
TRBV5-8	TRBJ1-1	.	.	CASSLDRLYTEAFF	TGTGCCAGCAGCTTGGACAGATTATACACTGAAGCTTTCTTT
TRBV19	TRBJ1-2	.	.	CASSGLGGAYDGYTF	TGTGCCAGTAGTGGCCTGGGGGGGGCATACGATGGCTACACCTTC
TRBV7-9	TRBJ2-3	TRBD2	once	CASSGETSGGAWDTQYF	TGTGCCAGCAGCGGTGAGACTAGCGGGGGGGCCTGGGATACGCAGTATTTT
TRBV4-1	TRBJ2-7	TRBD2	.	CASRPSGGAGEQYF	TGCGCCAGCCGCCCCAGCGGGGGGGCCGGCGAGCAGTACTTC
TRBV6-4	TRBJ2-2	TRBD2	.	CASSGGATGELFF	TGTGCCAGCAGCGGGGGGGCCACCGGGGAGCTGTTTTTT
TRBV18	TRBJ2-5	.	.	CASSPNRGKETQYF	TGTGCCAGCTCGCCCAATCGGGGGAAAGAGACCCAGTACTTC
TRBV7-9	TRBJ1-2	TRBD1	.	CASSDRVHGYTF	TGTGCCAGCAGCGACAGGGTACATGGCTACACCTTC
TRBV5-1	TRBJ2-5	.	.	CASSLDRYQETQYF	TGCGCCAGCAGTTTAGACAGGTACCAAGAGACCCAGTACTTC
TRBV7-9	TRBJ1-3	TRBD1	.	CASSPGQGRWDTIYF	TGTGCCAGCAGCCCGGGACAGGGCCGTTGGGACACCATATATTTT
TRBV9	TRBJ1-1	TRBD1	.	CATREWAGGTEAFF	TGTGCCACCCGCGAGTGGGCAGGGGGCACTGAAGCTTTCTTT
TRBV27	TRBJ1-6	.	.	CASSLSPVPNSPLHF	TGTGCCAGCAGTTTATCGCCAGTCCCAAATTCACCCCTCCACTTT
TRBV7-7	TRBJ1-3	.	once	CASSSTHGGGNTIYF	TGTGCTAGCAGCTCAACCCACGGGGGTGGAAACACCATATATTTT
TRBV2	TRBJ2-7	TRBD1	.	CASSPPGQGYEQYF	TGTGCCAGCAGTCCGCCTGGACAGGGCTACGAGCAGTACTTC
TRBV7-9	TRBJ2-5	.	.	CASSFRGGRETQYF	TGTGCCAGCAGCTTTAGGGGGGGCCGAGAGACCCAGTACTTC
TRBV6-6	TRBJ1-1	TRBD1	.	CASRDRGRNTEAFF	TGTGCCAGCAGAGACAGGGGCCGAAACACTGAAGCTTTCTTT
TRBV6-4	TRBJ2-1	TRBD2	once	CASSENLSGGYNEQFF	TGTGCCAGCAGTGAAAACCTTAGCGGGGGGTACAATGAGCAGTTCTTC
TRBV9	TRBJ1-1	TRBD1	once	CASSPQGATNTEAFF	TGTGCCAGCAGCCCACAGGGGGCTACGAACACTGAAGCTTTCTTT
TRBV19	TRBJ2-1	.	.	CASSTQGDSYNEQFF	TGTGCCAGTAGTACCCAAGGGGACTCCTACAATGAGCAGTTCTTC
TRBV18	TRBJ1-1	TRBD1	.	CASCPGQGNTEAFF	TGTGCCAGCTGCCCGGGACAGGGGAACACTGAAGCTTTCTTT
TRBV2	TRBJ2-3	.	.	CASSELWSGTQYF	TGTGCCAGCAGTGAACTTTGGTCGGGGACGCAGTATTTT
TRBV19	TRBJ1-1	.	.	CASSIQGGTEAFF	TGTGCCAGTAGTATTCAGGGCGGCACTGAAGCTTTCTTT
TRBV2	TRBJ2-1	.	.	CASSEQVNYNEQFF	TGTGCCAGCAGTGAGCAGGTAAACTACAATGAGCAGTTCTTC
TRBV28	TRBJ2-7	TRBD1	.	CASSLWSTGSAVGEQYF	TGTGCCAGCAGTTTATGGTCGACAGGGTCGGCGGTAGGCGAGCAGTACTTC
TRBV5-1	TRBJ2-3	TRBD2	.	CASSLEPGLAGGDTQYF	TGCGCCAGCAGCTTGGAACCGGGACTAGCGGGGGGAGATACGCAGTATTTT
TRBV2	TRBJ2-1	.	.	CASSASGGNEQFF	TGTGCCAGCAGTGCTTCCGGGGGCAATGAGCAGTTCTTC
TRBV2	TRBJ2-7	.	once	CASSESGPYEQYF	TGTGCCAGCAGTGAATCAGGGCCCTACGAGCAGTACTTC
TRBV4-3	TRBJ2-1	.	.	CASSQDSGYEQFF	TGCGCCAGCAGCCAAGATTCGGGTTATGAGCAGTTCTTC
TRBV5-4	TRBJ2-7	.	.	CASSLPGFHEQYF	TGTGCCAGCAGCTTGCCCGGGTTCCACGAGCAGTACTTC
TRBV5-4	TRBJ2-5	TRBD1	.	CASSHGQGAETQYF	TGTGCCAGCAGCCATGGACAGGGCGCGGAGACCCAGTACTTC